A selection of T cell receptor beta chains follows, all from one sample in a study of Ad26.COV2.S vaccination and SARS-CoV-2 variants. The data were produced by immunoSEQ multiplex PCR, yet TCRdb's version contains in-frame clones alone and is incomplete. Of around 450,000 clones in the sample, approximately 89% were seen once. Sequenced material: peripheral blood, taken in a trial of Ad26.COV2.S vaccine versus placebo. Source of these receptors: a person aged 18 to 65 who received the Ad26.COV2.S COVID-19 vaccine or a placebo. Each CDR3 is given with its conserved first and last residue. Fields, in order: clone size, D gene, J gene, V gene, CDR3 protein, CDR3 DNA. D genes are given only for firm matches. Size values are once, few and many counts, or a class for expanded clones, and some rows have none.

- - TRBJ1-1 TRBV14 CASGGLNTEAFF TGTGCCAGCGGGGGATTGAACACTGAAGCTTTCTTT
once TRBD1 TRBJ1-5 TRBV4-2 CASSQELGQAGEPQHF TGTGCCAGCAGCCAAGAGTTAGGACAGGCCGGCGAGCCCCAGCATTTT
- TRBD2 TRBJ2-1 TRBV18 CASSLWTSGSFEQFF TGTGCCAGCTCACTATGGACTAGCGGGAGCTTTGAGCAGTTCTTC
- TRBD2 TRBJ2-1 TRBV6-5 CASSYSNPAGGEEQFF TGTGCCAGCAGTTACTCGAATCCAGCGGGGGGAGAGGAGCAGTTCTTC
- - TRBJ2-6 TRBV3-1/TRBV3-2 CASSQVDPWASGANVLTF TGTGCCAGCAGCCAAGTCGACCCCTGGGCTTCTGGGGCCAACGTCCTGACTTTC
once - TRBJ2-7 TRBV6-5 CASSYSVRDSYEQYF TGTGCCAGCAGTTACAGCGTCCGGGACTCCTACGAGCAGTACTTC
- TRBD1 TRBJ1-2 TRBV19 CASAGTGPSNYGYTF TGTGCCAGTGCCGGGACAGGGCCCTCTAACTATGGCTACACCTTC
- - TRBJ2-5 TRBV6-5 CASSYSGETQYF TGTGCCAGCAGTTACTCCGGGGAGACCCAGTACTTC
- TRBD1 TRBJ1-5 TRBV20-1 CSASSLGERQGAQPQHF TGCAGTGCTAGTAGTCTTGGGGAGCGACAGGGGGCCCAGCCCCAGCATTTT
- TRBD1 TRBJ2-1 TRBV4-1 CASSPRDGTGGIYNEQFF TGCGCCAGCAGCCCCAGAGATGGGACAGGGGGAATTTACAATGAGCAGTTCTTC
- - TRBJ1-1 TRBV28 CASRQEMNTEAFF TGTGCCAGCAGGCAGGAGATGAACACTGAAGCTTTCTTT
- - TRBJ2-1 TRBV30 CAWSVLAYNEQFF TGTGCCTGGAGTGTACTAGCCTACAATGAGCAGTTCTTC
- - TRBJ2-5 TRBV3-1/TRBV3-2 CASSTGSGLGYQETQYF TGTGCCAGCTCGACCGGGAGCGGGTTGGGTTACCAAGAGACCCAGTACTTC
- - TRBJ1-1 TRBV6-5 CASSYAETDTEAFF TGTGCCAGCAGTTATGCGGAAACCGACACTGAAGCTTTCTTT
few - TRBJ2-2 TRBV5-6 CASSPDRSLQNTGELFF TGTGCCAGCAGCCCCGACAGGAGCCTTCAGAACACCGGGGAGCTGTTTTTT
- TRBD1 TRBJ1-2 TRBV28 CASSPDRGGGYTF TGTGCCAGCAGCCCTGACAGGGGAGGTGGCTACACCTTC
- - TRBJ1-1 TRBV5-8 CASSLGSWGRTEAFF TGTGCCAGCAGCTTGGGTAGTTGGGGGCGCACTGAAGCTTTCTTT
- TRBD2 TRBJ2-3 TRBV7-3 CASSHLAGGRDTQYF TGTGCCAGCAGCCACCTAGCGGGAGGGAGAGATACGCAGTATTTT
- - TRBJ2-6 TRBV5-1 CASSTNRGTSLSGANVLTF TGCGCCAGCAGCACAAACCGGGGGACTTCCCTCTCTGGGGCCAACGTCCTGACTTTC
- TRBD1 TRBJ1-1 TRBV7-9 CASSLVDRGRGAFF TGTGCCAGCAGCTTAGTCGACAGGGGGCGAGGAGCTTTCTTT
- TRBD2 TRBJ2-5 TRBV27 CASRYRLAGGPGETQYF TGTGCCAGCCGATACCGACTAGCGGGAGGGCCGGGAGAGACCCAGTACTTC
- - TRBJ1-1 TRBV6-6 CASSYLAREGGTEAFF TGTGCCAGCAGTTACCTGGCGAGGGAGGGAGGAACTGAAGCTTTCTTT
- TRBD1 TRBJ1-2 TRBV3-1/TRBV3-2 CASTSLGVGTGGDGYTF TGTGCCAGCACCTCACTAGGGGTAGGGACAGGGGGCGATGGCTACACCTTC
- TRBD1 TRBJ1-2 TRBV6-2/TRBV6-3 CASSPETGSYYGGYTF TGTGCCAGCAGTCCCGAGACAGGGTCATACTATGGCGGCTACACCTTC
- TRBD1 TRBJ1-4 TRBV11-2 CASSSLTGNNEKLFF TGTGCCAGCAGCTCGCTGACAGGGAATAATGAAAAACTGTTTTTT
- - TRBJ2-7 TRBV20-1 CSASFGSSYEQYF TGCAGTGCTAGTTTCGGGAGCTCCTACGAGCAGTACTTC
- - TRBJ1-4 TRBV3-1/TRBV3-2 CASSQMYRNEKLFF TGTGCCAGCAGCCAAATGTACAGGAATGAAAAACTGTTTTTT
- TRBD1 TRBJ1-1 TRBV29-1 CSADRGPASTEAFF TGCAGCGCGGACAGGGGGCCCGCTAGCACTGAAGCTTTCTTT
- - TRBJ1-1 TRBV11-3 CASSLGENTEAFF TGTGCCAGCAGCTTAGGTGAGAACACTGAAGCTTTCTTT
- TRBD1 TRBJ1-4 TRBV5-1 CASSVDPRQGAEKLFF TGCGCCAGCAGCGTGGACCCTCGACAGGGAGCCGAGAAACTGTTTTTT
- - TRBJ1-2 TRBV28 CASSSPMGNYGYTF TGTGCCAGCAGTTCTCCCATGGGGAACTATGGCTACACCTTC
- TRBD2 TRBJ2-5 TRBV4-2 CASSQAGLAGEETQYF TGTGCCAGCAGCCAGGCTGGACTAGCGGGAGAAGAGACCCAGTACTTC
- - TRBJ1-5 TRBV24-1 CATAADSNQPQHF TGTGCCACCGCGGCAGATAGCAATCAGCCCCAGCATTTT
- - TRBJ1-1 TRBV14 CASSQYLPANRKAFF TGTGCCAGCAGCCAATATCTCCCGGCAAACCGTAAAGCTTTCTTT
medium-sized TRBD1 TRBJ2-1 TRBV7-9 CASSPTGDAYNEQFF TGTGCCAGCAGCCCAACAGGGGATGCCTACAATGAGCAGTTCTTC
- - TRBJ1-5 TRBV6-2/TRBV6-3 CASSYSEGHKKGQPQHF TGTGCCAGCAGTTACTCGGAGGGACACAAAAAGGGACAGCCCCAGCATTTT
- - TRBJ1-2 TRBV6-4 CASSGPSGDGYTF TGTGCCAGCAGTGGCCCCTCCGGGGACGGCTACACCTTC
- - TRBJ1-1 TRBV7-2 CASSFFGFGGNTEAFF TGTGCCAGCAGCTTTTTCGGTTTCGGGGGCAACACTGAAGCTTTCTTT
- - TRBJ1-5 TRBV5-5 CASGLGVWGDQPQHF TGTGCCAGCGGCCTGGGGGTCTGGGGAGATCAGCCCCAGCATTTT
once - TRBJ1-5 TRBV3-1/TRBV3-2 CASSRRRDNQPQHF TGTGCCAGCAGCCGGCGTCGGGACAATCAGCCCCAGCATTTT
- - TRBJ2-1 TRBV2 CASSGDHNEQFF TGTGCCAGCAGTGGCGATCACAATGAGCAGTTCTTC
once - TRBJ2-2 TRBV5-5 CASSPKTSINTGELFF TGTGCCAGCAGCCCGAAAACTAGCATCAACACCGGGGAGCTGTTTTTT
- - TRBJ1-1 TRBV11-3 CASRWDGNTEAFF TGTGCCAGTCGGTGGGACGGGAACACTGAAGCTTTCTTT
- - TRBJ1-1 TRBV11-2 CASSLYQGLVAFF TGTGCCAGCAGCTTGTATCAGGGATTAGTGGCTTTCTTT
- - TRBJ2-5 TRBV30 CAWSVVQETQYF TGTGCCTGGAGTGTCGTTCAAGAGACCCAGTACTTC
- - TRBJ1-2 TRBV29-1 CSVELQGYGYTF TGCAGCGTTGAACTACAGGGCTATGGCTACACCTTC
- TRBD2 TRBJ2-1 TRBV7-8 CASSTTSGRPNNEQFF TGTGCCAGCAGCACGACTAGCGGGAGGCCGAATAATGAGCAGTTCTTC
- - TRBJ2-5 TRBV11-3 CASSLDAGSSQAQYF TGTGCCAGCAGCTTAGATGCGGGTTCAAGTCAGGCCCAGTACTTC
- - TRBJ1-1 TRBV9 CASSATMNTEAFF TGTGCCAGCAGCGCCACTATGAACACTGAAGCTTTCTTT
- TRBD2 TRBJ2-1 TRBV9 CASSPPRGDGNEQFF TGTGCCAGCAGCCCTCCCCGGGGGGATGGGAATGAGCAGTTCTTC
- - TRBJ2-2 TRBV27 CASSLQGGTGELFF TGTGCCAGCAGTCTACAGGGAGGCACCGGGGAGCTGTTTTTT
- - TRBJ2-7 TRBV24-1 CATATAREPYEQYF TGTGCCACCGCAACTGCCAGGGAGCCCTACGAGCAGTACTTC
- - TRBJ2-5 TRBV4-3 CASSQEIHDSEGPGEETQYF TGCGCCAGCAGCCAAGAAATCCATGACAGCGAGGGTCCAGGTGAAGAGACCCAGTACTTC
- - TRBJ2-3 TRBV11-3 CASRVSSTDTQYF TGTGCCAGCAGGGTCAGTAGCACAGATACGCAGTATTTT
- TRBD2 TRBJ2-5 TRBV11-2 CASSYSRGAGVQETQYF TGTGCCAGCAGCTACTCCCGAGGAGCGGGGGTGCAAGAGACCCAGTACTTC